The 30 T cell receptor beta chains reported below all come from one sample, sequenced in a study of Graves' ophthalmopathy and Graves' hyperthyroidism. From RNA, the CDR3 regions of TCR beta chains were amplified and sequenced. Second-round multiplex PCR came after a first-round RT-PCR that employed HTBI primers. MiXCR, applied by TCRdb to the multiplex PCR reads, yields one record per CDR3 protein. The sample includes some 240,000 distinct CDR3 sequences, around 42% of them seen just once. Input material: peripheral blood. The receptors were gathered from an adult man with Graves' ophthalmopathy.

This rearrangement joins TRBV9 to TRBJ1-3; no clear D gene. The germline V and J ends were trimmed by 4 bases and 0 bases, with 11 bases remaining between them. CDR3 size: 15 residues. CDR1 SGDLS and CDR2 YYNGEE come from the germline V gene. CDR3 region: CASSSGLFSGNTIYF. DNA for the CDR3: TGTGCCAGCAGCTCTGGACTCTTCTCTGGAAACACCATATATTTT.

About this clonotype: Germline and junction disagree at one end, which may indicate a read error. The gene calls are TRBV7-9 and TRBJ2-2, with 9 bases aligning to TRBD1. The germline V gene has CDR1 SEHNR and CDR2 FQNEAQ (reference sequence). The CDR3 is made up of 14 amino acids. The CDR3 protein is CASSLGTGSGELFF. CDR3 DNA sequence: TGTGCTAGCAGCTTAGGGACAGGGTCCGGGGAGCTGTTTTTT. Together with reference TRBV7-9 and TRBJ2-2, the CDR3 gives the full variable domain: DTGVSQNPRHKITKRGQNVTFRCDPISEHNRLYWYRQTLGQGPEFLTYFQNEAQLEKSRLLSDRFSAERPKGSFSTLEIQRTEQGDSAMYLCASSLGTGSGELFFGEGSRLTVL.

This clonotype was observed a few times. CDR3 region: CASSTSRLNTEAFF. The DNA for the CDR3 is TGTGCCAGCAGCACCTCGAGGCTGAACACTGAAGCTTTCTTT. The V gene is TRBV5-4, the J gene TRBJ1-1; D gene uncertain. V shed 4 bases and J shed 0 bases, with 10 bases lying between them. This CDR3 is built from 14 residues. CDR1 and CDR2 from the germline V gene are SGHNT and YYREEE (reference sequence).

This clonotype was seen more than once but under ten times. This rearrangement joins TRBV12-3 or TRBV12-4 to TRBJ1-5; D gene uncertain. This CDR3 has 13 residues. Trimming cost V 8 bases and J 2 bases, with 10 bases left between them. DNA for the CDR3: TGTGCCAGCGGGCCCGATGGCAATCAGCCCCAGCATTTT. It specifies CASGPDGNQPQHF.

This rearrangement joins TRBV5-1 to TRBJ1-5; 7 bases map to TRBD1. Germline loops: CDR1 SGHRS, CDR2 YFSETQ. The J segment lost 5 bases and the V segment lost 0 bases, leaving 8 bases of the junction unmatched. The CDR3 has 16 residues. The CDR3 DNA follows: TGCGCCAGCAGCTTGGCAGTTGCAGGGGGACATCAGCCCCAGCATTTT. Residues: CASSLAVAGGHQPQHF.

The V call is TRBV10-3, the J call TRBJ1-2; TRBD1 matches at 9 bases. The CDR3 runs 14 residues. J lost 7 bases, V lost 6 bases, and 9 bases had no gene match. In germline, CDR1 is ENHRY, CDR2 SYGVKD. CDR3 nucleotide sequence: TGTGCCATCAGGCCGGGACAGGGAACGGGTGGCTACACCTTC. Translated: CAIRPGQGTGGYTF.

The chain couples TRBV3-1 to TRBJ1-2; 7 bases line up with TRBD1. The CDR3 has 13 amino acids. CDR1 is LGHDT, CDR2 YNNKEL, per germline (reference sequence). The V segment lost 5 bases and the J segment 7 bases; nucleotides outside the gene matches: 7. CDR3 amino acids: CASSSKGAGGYTF. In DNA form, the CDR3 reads TGTGCCAGCAGCTCGAAGGGGGCTGGTGGCTACACCTTC.

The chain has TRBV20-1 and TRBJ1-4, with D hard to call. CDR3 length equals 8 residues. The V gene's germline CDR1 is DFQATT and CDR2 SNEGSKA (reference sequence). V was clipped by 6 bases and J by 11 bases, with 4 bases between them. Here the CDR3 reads CSAKKLFF. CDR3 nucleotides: TGCAGTGCAAAGAAACTGTTTTTT.

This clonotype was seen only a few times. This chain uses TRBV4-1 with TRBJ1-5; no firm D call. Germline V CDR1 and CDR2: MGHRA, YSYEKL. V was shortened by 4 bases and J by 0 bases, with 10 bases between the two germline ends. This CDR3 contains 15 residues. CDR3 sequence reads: CASSLNWVSNQPQHF. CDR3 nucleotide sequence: TGCGCCAGCAGCCTAAATTGGGTTAGCAATCAGCCCCAGCATTTT.

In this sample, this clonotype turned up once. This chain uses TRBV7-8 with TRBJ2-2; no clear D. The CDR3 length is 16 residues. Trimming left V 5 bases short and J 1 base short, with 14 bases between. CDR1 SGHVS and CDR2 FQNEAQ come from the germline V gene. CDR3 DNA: TGTGCCAGCAGCATTCTAAGGACGGAGAACACCGGGGAGCTGTTTTTT. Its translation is CASSILRTENTGELFF.

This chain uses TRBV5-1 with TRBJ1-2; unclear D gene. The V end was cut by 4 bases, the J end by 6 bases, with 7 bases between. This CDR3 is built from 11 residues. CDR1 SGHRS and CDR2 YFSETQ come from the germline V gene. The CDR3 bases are TGCGCCAGCAGCAATGAGGATGGCTACACCTTC. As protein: CASSNEDGYTF.

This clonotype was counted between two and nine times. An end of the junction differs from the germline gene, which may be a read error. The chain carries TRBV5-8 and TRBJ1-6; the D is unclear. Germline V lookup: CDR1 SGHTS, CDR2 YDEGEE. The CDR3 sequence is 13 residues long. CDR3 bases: TGCGCCAGCAGCTTGGATCCGGGAACACCCCTCCACTTT. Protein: CASSLDPGTPLHF.

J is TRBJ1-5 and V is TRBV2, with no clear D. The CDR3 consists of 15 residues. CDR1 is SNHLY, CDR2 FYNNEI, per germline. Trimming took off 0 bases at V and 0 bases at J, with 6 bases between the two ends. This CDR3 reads CASSEAGYSNQPQHF. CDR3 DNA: TGTGCCAGCAGTGAAGCCGGGTATAGCAATCAGCCCCAGCATTTT. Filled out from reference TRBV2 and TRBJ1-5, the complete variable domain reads EPEVTQTPSHQVTQMGQEVILRCVPISNHLYFYWYRQILGQKVEFLVSFYNNEISEKSEIFDDQFSVERPDGSNFTLKIRSTKLEDSAMYFCASSEAGYSNQPQHFGDGTRLSIL.

The CDR3 DNA follows: TGTGCCAGCAGTCCGCCAAGGGCCCAAGAGACCCAGTACTTC. The encoded protein is CASSPPRAQETQYF. This chain uses TRBV12-3 or TRBV12-4 with TRBJ2-5; no firm D call. Trimming removed 5 bases at V and 1 base at J, with 11 bases between. The CDR3 loop spans 14 amino acids.

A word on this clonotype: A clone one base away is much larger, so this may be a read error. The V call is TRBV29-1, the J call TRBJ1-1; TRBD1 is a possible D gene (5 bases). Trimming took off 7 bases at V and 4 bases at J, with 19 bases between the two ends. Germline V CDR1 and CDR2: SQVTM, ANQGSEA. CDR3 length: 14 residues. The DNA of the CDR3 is TGCAGCGCCAAACCGGAGACAGTCAGCACTGAAGCTTTCTTT. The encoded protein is CSAKPETVSTEAFF.

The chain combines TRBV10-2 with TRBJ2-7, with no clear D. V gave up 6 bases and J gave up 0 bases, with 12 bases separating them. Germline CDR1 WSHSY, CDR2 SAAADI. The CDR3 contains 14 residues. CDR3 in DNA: TGCGCCAGCAGGGATAGAGCGCTCTCCTACGAGCAGTACTTC. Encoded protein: CASRDRALSYEQYF.

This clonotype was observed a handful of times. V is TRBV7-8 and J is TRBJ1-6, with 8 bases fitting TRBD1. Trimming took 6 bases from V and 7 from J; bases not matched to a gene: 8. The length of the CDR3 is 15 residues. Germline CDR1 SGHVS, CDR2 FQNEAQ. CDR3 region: CASSDRGRGNSPLHF. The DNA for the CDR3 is TGTGCCAGCAGTGACAGGGGCAGGGGAAATTCACCCCTCCACTTT.

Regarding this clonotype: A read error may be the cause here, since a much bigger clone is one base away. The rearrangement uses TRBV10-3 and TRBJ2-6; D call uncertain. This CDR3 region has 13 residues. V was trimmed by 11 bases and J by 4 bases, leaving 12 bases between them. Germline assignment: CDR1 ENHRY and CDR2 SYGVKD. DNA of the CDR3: TGTGCCGTCAATGGGAACGGGGCCAACGTCCTGACTTTC. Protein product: CAVNGNGANVLTF.

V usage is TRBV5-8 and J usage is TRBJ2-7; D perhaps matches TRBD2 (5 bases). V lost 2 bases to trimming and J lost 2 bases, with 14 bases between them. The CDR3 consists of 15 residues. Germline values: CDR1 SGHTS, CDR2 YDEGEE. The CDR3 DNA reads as TGTGCCAGCAGCTTTGACCCCTCCGGGACCTACGAGCAGTACTTC. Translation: CASSFDPSGTYEQYF.

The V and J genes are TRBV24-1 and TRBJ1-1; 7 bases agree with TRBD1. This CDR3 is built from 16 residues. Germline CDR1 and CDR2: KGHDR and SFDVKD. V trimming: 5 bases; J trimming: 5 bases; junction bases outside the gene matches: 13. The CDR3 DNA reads TGTGCCACCAGTGGGGCCTCAGGGGGGATGGATACTGAAGCTTTCTTT. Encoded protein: CATSGASGGMDTEAFF.

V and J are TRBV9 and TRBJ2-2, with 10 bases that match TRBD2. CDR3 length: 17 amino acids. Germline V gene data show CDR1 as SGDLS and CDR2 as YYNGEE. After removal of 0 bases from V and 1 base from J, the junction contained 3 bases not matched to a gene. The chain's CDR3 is CASSVVRTSGNTGELFF. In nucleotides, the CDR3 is TGTGCCAGCAGCGTAGTAAGGACTAGCGGGAACACCGGGGAGCTGTTTTTT.

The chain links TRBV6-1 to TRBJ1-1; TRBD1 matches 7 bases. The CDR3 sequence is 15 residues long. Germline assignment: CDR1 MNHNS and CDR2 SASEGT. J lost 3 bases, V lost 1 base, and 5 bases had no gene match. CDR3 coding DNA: TGTGCCAGCAGTGAAGTCCCAGGGGGGGACACTGAAGCTTTCTTT. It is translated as CASSEVPGGDTEAFF.

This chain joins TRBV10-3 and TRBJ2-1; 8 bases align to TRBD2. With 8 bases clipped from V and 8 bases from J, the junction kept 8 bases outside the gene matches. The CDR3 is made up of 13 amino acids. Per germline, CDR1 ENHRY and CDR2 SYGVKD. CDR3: CAIPGTREDEQFF. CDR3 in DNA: TGTGCCATCCCCGGGACTAGAGAGGATGAGCAGTTCTTC.

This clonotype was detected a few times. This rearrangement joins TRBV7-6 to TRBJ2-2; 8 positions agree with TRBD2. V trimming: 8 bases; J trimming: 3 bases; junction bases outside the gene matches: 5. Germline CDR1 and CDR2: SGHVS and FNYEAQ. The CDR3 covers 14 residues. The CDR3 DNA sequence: TGTGCCAGCCGTCGGGGGGGGTACACCGGGGAGCTGTTTTTT. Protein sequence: CASRRGGYTGELFF.

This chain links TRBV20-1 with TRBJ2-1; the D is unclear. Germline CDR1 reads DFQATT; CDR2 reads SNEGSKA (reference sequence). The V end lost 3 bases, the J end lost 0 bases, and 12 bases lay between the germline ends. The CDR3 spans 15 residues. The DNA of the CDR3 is TGCAGTGCTAGGCCGACTGGAAGCTCCTACAATGAGCAGTTCTTC. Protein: CSARPTGSSYNEQFF.

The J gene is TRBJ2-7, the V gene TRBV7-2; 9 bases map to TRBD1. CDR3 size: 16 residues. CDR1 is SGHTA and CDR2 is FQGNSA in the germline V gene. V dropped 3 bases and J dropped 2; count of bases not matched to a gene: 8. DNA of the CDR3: TGTGCCAGCAGCTTGGCTGGGACAGGGTGGGCCTACGAGCAGTACTTC. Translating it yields CASSLAGTGWAYEQYF.

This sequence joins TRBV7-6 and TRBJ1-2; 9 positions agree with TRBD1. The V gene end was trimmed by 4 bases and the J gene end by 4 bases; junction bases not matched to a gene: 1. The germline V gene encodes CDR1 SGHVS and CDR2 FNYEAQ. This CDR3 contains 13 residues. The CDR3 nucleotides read TGTGCCAGCAGCTGGGACAGGGCCTATGGCTACACCTTC. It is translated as CASSWDRAYGYTF.

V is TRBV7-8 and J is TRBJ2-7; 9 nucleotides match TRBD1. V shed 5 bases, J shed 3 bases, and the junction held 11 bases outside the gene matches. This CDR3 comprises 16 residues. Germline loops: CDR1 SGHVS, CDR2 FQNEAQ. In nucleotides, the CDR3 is TGTGCCAGCAGCCCCAGCCGGACAGGGGCCTACTACGAGCAGTACTTC. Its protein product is CASSPSRTGAYYEQYF.

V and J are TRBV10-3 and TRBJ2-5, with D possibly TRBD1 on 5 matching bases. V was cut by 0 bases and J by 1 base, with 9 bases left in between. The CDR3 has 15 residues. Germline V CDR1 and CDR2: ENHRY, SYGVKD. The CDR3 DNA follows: TGTGCCATCAGTGAGTCGACGACAGTCCAAGAGACCCAGTACTTC. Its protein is CAISESTTVQETQYF.

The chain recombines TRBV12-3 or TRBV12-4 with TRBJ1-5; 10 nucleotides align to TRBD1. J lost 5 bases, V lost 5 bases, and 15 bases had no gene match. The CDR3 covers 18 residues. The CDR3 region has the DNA TGTGCCAGCAGTCCGGACAGGGGGATGTCGCGGACCGATCAGCCCCAGCATTTT. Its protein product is CASSPDRGMSRTDQPQHF.